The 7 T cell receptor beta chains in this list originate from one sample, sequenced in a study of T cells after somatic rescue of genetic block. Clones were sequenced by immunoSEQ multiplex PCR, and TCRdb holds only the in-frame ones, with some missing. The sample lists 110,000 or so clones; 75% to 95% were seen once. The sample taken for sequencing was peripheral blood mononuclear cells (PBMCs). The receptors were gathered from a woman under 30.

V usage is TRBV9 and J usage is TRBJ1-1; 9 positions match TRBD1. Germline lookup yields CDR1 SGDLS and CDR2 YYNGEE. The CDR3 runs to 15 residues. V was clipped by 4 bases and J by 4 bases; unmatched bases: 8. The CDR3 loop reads CASSPRQGEGTEAFF. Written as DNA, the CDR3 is TGTGCCAGCAGCCCCCGACAGGGGGAAGGCACTGAAGCTTTCTTT.

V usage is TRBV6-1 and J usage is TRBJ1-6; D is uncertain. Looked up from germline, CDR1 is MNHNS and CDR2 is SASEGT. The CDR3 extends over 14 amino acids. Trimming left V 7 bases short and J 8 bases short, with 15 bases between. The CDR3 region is CASILRRGDSPLHF. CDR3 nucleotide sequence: TGTGCCAGCATCCTTAGGCGGGGTGATTCACCCCTCCACTTT.

CDR3 residues: CASSYDEGAYEQYF. The CDR3 nucleotides are TGTGCCAGCAGTTACGATGAGGGGGCCTACGAGCAGTACTTC. The chain joins TRBV6-5 to TRBJ2-7; D perhaps matches TRBD1 (6 bases). CDR1 and CDR2 (germline): MNHEY, SVGAGI. CDR3 size: 14 residues. The ends were cut back, 2 bases at V and 2 bases at J, with 10 bases in the middle.

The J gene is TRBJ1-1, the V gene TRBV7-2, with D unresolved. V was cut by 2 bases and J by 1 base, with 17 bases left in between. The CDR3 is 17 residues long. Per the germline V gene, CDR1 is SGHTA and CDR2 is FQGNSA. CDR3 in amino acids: CASSLIGYGEQNTEAFF. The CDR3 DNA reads TGTGCCAGCAGCTTAATAGGTTACGGAGAACAGAACACTGAAGCTTTCTTT. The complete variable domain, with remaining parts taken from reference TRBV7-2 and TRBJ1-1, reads GAGVSQSPSNKVTEKGKDVELRCDPISGHTALYWYRQSLGQGLEFLIYFQGNSAPDKSGLPSDRFSAERTGGSVSTLTIQRTQQEDSAVYLCASSLIGYGEQNTEAFFGQGTRLTVV.

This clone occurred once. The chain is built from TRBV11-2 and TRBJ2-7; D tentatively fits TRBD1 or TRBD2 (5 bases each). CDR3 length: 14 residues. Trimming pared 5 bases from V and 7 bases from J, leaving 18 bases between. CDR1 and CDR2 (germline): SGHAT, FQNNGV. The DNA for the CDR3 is TGTGCCAGCAGCCGGGACGCAGGCTCTAGAGAGCAGTACTTC. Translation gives CASSRDAGSREQYF.

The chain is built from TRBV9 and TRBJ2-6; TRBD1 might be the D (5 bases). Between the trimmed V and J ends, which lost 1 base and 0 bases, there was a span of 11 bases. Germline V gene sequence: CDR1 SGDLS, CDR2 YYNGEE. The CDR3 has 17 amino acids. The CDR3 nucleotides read TGTGCCAGCAGCGTAACCACAGGTAGCTCTGGGGCCAACGTCCTGACTTTC. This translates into CASSVTTGSSGANVLTF.

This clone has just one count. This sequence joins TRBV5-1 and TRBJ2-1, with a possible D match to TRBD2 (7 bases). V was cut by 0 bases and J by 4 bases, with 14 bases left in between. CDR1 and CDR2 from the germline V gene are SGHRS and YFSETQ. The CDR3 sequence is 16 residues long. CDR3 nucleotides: TGCGCCAGCAGCTTGGTTGGCGGGGGACAATACAATGAGCAGTTCTTC. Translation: CASSLVGGGQYNEQFF.